These T cell receptor beta chains were read from a single sample in a study of T cell responses to AZD1222 COVID-19 vaccine. Some clones are missing from TCRdb's copy, which holds only in-frame ones; the method was immunoSEQ multiplex PCR. Altogether tens of thousands of clones are present, approximately 90% being singletons, with the ten largest covering around 30%. The input for sequencing was peripheral blood, taken 28 days after the second AZD1222 dose. These receptors were obtained from an adult who received the AZD1222 COVID-19 vaccine. The CDR3 runs from the conserved cysteine through the conserved F or W. Each record gives: clone size, J gene, D gene, V gene, CDR3 DNA, CDR3 protein. The D gene is left open where the match is weak. Only some rows state a clone size, as once, few, many or a class for expanded clones.

clone size: -; J gene: TRBJ1-6; D gene: -; V gene: TRBV7-8; CDR3 DNA: TGTGCCAGCAGCTTAGAGGGGCTGGGGAATTCACCCCTCCACTTT; CDR3 protein: CASSLEGLGNSPLHF
clone size: once; J gene: TRBJ2-1; D gene: TRBD1; V gene: TRBV4-1; CDR3 DNA: TGCGCCAGCAGCCAAGCTGCAGGGGGCTCCTCCTACAATGAGCAGTTCTTC; CDR3 protein: CASSQAAGGSSYNEQFF
clone size: -; J gene: TRBJ1-5; D gene: TRBD1; V gene: TRBV28; CDR3 DNA: TGTGCCAGCAGGTTCAGACAGGGTTCTCGCAATCAGCCCCAGCATTTT; CDR3 protein: CASRFRQGSRNQPQHF
clone size: once; J gene: TRBJ1-2; D gene: -; V gene: TRBV2; CDR3 DNA: TGTGCCAGTCAGGGGTGGAGTGGCTACACCTTC; CDR3 protein: CASQGWSGYTF
clone size: -; J gene: TRBJ1-5; D gene: TRBD1; V gene: TRBV28; CDR3 DNA: TGTGCCAGCAGTTCCGGGACAGTACGGAATCAGCCCCAGCATTTT; CDR3 protein: CASSSGTVRNQPQHF
clone size: -; J gene: TRBJ1-4; D gene: -; V gene: TRBV19; CDR3 DNA: TGTGCCAGTAGACTTCGGGACGGAGGACCAACTAATGAAAAACTGTTTTTT; CDR3 protein: CASRLRDGGPTNEKLFF
clone size: -; J gene: TRBJ1-6; D gene: -; V gene: TRBV6-2/TRBV6-3; CDR3 DNA: TGTGCCAGCAGTTACTGGGTGAACCTTTCACCCCTCCACTTT; CDR3 protein: CASSYWVNLSPLHF
clone size: -; J gene: TRBJ1-3; D gene: -; V gene: TRBV6-5; CDR3 DNA: TGTGCCAGCAGTTACTCGTCACTCCGCTCTGGAAACACCATATATTTT; CDR3 protein: CASSYSSLRSGNTIYF
clone size: once; J gene: TRBJ2-2; D gene: -; V gene: TRBV4-1; CDR3 DNA: TGCGCCAGCAGCGTCGGGGAAAACACCGGGGAGCTGTTTTTT; CDR3 protein: CASSVGENTGELFF
clone size: -; J gene: TRBJ2-1; D gene: TRBD2; V gene: TRBV5-4; CDR3 DNA: TGTGCCAGCAGCTATGGACTAGCGGGAGGCGATGAGCAGTTCTTC; CDR3 protein: CASSYGLAGGDEQFF
clone size: -; J gene: TRBJ2-7; D gene: TRBD2; V gene: TRBV18; CDR3 DNA: TGTGCCAGCTCAGTAGCGGGATCCTACGAGCAGTACTTC; CDR3 protein: CASSVAGSYEQYF
clone size: -; J gene: TRBJ2-7; D gene: TRBD1; V gene: TRBV10-2; CDR3 DNA: TGCGCCAGCAGTGAGTGGACAGGGGGTTTCGAGCAGTACTTC; CDR3 protein: CASSEWTGGFEQYF
clone size: -; J gene: TRBJ1-6; D gene: -; V gene: TRBV21-1; CDR3 DNA: TGTGCCAGCAGCTCAGACGTCCGGGGTCAACCCTATAATTCACCCCTCCACTTT; CDR3 protein: CASSSDVRGQPYNSPLHF
clone size: -; J gene: TRBJ2-2; D gene: TRBD2; V gene: TRBV5-1; CDR3 DNA: TGCGCCAGCAGCTTGCCTAGCGGGAGGTCGTACACCGGGGAGCTGTTTTTT; CDR3 protein: CASSLPSGRSYTGELFF
clone size: -; J gene: TRBJ2-2; D gene: -; V gene: TRBV30; CDR3 DNA: TGTGCCTGGAGTGTTGGCCTGAACACCGGGGAGCTGTTTTTT; CDR3 protein: CAWSVGLNTGELFF
clone size: -; J gene: TRBJ2-2; D gene: -; V gene: TRBV12-1; CDR3 DNA: TGTGCCAGCAGCTTTGAGGACCCCTGGGGGGAGCTGTTTTTT; CDR3 protein: CASSFEDPWGELFF
clone size: -; J gene: TRBJ1-3; D gene: -; V gene: TRBV4-2; CDR3 DNA: TGTGCCAGCAGCCTGAGGCGGGGGGGCGCTTCTGGAAACACCATATATTTT; CDR3 protein: CASSLRRGGASGNTIYF
clone size: -; J gene: TRBJ2-2; D gene: -; V gene: TRBV28; CDR3 DNA: TGTGCCAGCAGTTTAAGAATAGGGGGGAACACCGGGGAGCTGTTTTTT; CDR3 protein: CASSLRIGGNTGELFF
clone size: -; J gene: TRBJ1-4; D gene: -; V gene: TRBV27; CDR3 DNA: TGTGCCAGCAGTTTGGGGTCCACAACTAATGAAAAACTGTTTTTT; CDR3 protein: CASSLGSTTNEKLFF
clone size: -; J gene: TRBJ2-2; D gene: -; V gene: TRBV28; CDR3 DNA: TGTGCCAGCAGTCTCAAACCAGAGAACACCGGGGAGCTGTTTTTT; CDR3 protein: CASSLKPENTGELFF
clone size: once; J gene: TRBJ1-1; D gene: -; V gene: TRBV2; CDR3 DNA: TGTGCCAGCAGTGAAATACAACCAGGATTGAACACTGAAGCTTTCTTT; CDR3 protein: CASSEIQPGLNTEAFF
clone size: once; J gene: TRBJ2-3; D gene: TRBD2; V gene: TRBV7-3; CDR3 DNA: TGTGCCAGCAGCTCAACTAGCGGTACAGATACGCAGTATTTT; CDR3 protein: CASSSTSGTDTQYF
clone size: -; J gene: TRBJ2-7; D gene: TRBD2; V gene: TRBV5-1; CDR3 DNA: TGCGCCAGCAGCCAGGGACTAGCGGAGTCCTACGAGCAGTACTTC; CDR3 protein: CASSQGLAESYEQYF
clone size: -; J gene: TRBJ2-5; D gene: -; V gene: TRBV28; CDR3 DNA: TGTGCCACGGGGAGAGAGACCCAGTACTTC; CDR3 protein: CATGRETQYF
clone size: -; J gene: TRBJ2-3; D gene: -; V gene: TRBV7-9; CDR3 DNA: TGTGCCAGCAGCTCCGCCCCCGGAAGTCCCACAGATACGCAGTATTTT; CDR3 protein: CASSSAPGSPTDTQYF
clone size: -; J gene: TRBJ2-7; D gene: TRBD1; V gene: TRBV5-1; CDR3 DNA: TGCGCCAGCAGCTCGGCCCCCCAGGGGGCCTATATCTCCTACGAGCAGTACTTC; CDR3 protein: CASSSAPQGAYISYEQYF
clone size: -; J gene: TRBJ2-1; D gene: TRBD2; V gene: TRBV5-4; CDR3 DNA: TGTGCCAGCAGCCGGGGGGGTAGCTCCTACAATGAGCAGTTCTTC; CDR3 protein: CASSRGGSSYNEQFF
clone size: -; J gene: TRBJ2-7; D gene: -; V gene: TRBV3-1/TRBV3-2; CDR3 DNA: TGTGCCAGCAGCCGCCTGAACTTCGGCGTTCCCTCCTACGAGCAGTACTTC; CDR3 protein: CASSRLNFGVPSYEQYF
clone size: -; J gene: TRBJ1-2; D gene: TRBD1; V gene: TRBV28; CDR3 DNA: TGTGCCAGCAGTCAACAGGGGGTCCTCTATGGCTACACCTTC; CDR3 protein: CASSQQGVLYGYTF
clone size: -; J gene: TRBJ2-7; D gene: TRBD1; V gene: TRBV5-6; CDR3 DNA: TGTGCCAGCAGCTTGGAGGGACAGGGGTACGAGCAGTACTTC; CDR3 protein: CASSLEGQGYEQYF
clone size: -; J gene: TRBJ1-1; D gene: TRBD1; V gene: TRBV7-2; CDR3 DNA: TGTGCCAGCAGCGCAGGGGGCGGGAACACTGAAGCTTTCTTT; CDR3 protein: CASSAGGGNTEAFF